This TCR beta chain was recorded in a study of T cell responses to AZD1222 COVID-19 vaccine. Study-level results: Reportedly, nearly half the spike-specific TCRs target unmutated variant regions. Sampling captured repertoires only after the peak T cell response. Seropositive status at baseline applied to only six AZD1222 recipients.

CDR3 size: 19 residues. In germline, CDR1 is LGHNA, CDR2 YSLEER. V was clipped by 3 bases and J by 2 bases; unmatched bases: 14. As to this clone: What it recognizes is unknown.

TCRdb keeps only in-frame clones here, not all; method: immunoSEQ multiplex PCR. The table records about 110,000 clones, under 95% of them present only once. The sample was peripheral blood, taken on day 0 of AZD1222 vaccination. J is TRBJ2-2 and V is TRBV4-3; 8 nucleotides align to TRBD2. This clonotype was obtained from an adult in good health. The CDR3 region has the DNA TGCGCCAGCAGCCAGAACCGGGGGCGCGGGGGGATTAACACCGGGGAGCTGTTTTTT. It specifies CASSQNRGRGGINTGELFF.